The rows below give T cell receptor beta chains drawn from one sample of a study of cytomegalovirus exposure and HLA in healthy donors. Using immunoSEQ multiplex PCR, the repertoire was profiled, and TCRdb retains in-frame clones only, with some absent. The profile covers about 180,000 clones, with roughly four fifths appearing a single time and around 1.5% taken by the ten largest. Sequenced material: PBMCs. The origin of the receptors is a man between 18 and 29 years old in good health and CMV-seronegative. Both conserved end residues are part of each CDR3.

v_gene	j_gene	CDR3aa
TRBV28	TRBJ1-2	CASSPGQGTYGYTF
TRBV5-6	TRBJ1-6	CASSPGQGAGSPLHF
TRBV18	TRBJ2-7	CASSHRDSSYEQYF
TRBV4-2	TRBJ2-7	CASSQELGLALDYEQYF
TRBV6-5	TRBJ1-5	CASSYAVGAGQPQHF
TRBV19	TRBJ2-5	CASKGVASGISRYQETQYF
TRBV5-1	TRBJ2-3	CASSGPGETDTQYF
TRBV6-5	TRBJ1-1	CAMGGLYTEAFF
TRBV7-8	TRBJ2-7	CASSSTWTSGTSEQYF
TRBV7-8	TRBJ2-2	CASSISGGGTGELFF
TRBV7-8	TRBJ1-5	CASSLFWDRAKTNLPPQHF
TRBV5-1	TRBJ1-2	CASSLGQATYGYTF
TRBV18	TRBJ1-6	CASSPPIGEYNSPLHF
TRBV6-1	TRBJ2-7	CASSEGGGTTYEQYF
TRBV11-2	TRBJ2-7	CASSLGTGSYEQYF
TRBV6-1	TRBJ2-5	CASSDGGGRRETQYF
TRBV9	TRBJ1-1	CASSVSQGYTEAFF
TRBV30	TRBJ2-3	CAWSGGGPGGDTQYF
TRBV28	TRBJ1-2	CASSLLGQYYGYTF
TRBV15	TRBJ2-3	CATSRGSGGRQDTQYF
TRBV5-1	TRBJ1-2	CASSADRGDYGYTF
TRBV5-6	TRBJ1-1	CASTPRSRNTEAFF
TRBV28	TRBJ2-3	CASRPQGMGDTQYF
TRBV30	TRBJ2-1	CAWSGLAGNEQFF
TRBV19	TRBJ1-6	CASSTQTGVNSPLHF
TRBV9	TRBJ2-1	CASSVTTGGPYNEQFF
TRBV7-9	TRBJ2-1	CASSLRGAILDEQFF
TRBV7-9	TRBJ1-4	CASGGGSLLNEKLFF
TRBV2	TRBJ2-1	CASSAAWTSGNNEQFF
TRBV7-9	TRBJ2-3	CASSLGTGWTDTQYF
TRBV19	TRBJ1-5	CASSGTPQPQHF
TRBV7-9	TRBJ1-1	CSSSQRGGARDNTEAFF
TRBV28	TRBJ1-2	CASSYGTGGNYGYTF
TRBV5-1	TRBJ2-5	CASSSGTSGETQYF
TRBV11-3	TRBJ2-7	CASSRGPEGEQYF
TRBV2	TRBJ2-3	CASRLGWSGGSSTDTQYF
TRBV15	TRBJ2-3	CATSSMTGLADTQYF
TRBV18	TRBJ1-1	CASSPLQGYTEAFF